One sample yielded the 27 T cell receptor beta chains listed below, sequenced in a study of human T cells and chemical hapten exposure (dated by TCRdb to the early 2020s). Libraries were made using RACE. Data came from a NextSeq 500. TCRdb reanalyzed the raw reads on its own, using fastp at Q25 for trimming and MiXCR for clone calling, and kept in-frame beta chains. Here each entry gathers all rows of one CDR3 protein and keeps the most common genes and DNA. Counted in this sample were around 110,000 distinct CDR3 sequences; approximately 12% of them appeared once. The ten largest make up 1.6% of the sample. This specimen's time point label, per the study, means: pre-sensitization, week 0. Reading the label with the study, this specimen's treatment or condition is: therapeutic diphenylcyclopropenone sensitization with weekly scalp DPC. The input for sequencing was whole blood, taken in connection with sensitization to the hapten diphenylcyclopropenone (DPC). The source is a woman in her forties or fifties with alopecia areata. Some clones in this sample may be carry-over from other donors' samples.

This clonotype was picked up a small number of times. The rearrangement uses TRBV5-1 and TRBJ1-2; unclear D gene. Germline V gives CDR1 SGHRS, CDR2 YFSETQ. Trimming cost V 0 bases and J 1 base, with 7 bases left between them. There are 14 residues in the CDR3. CDR3 DNA: TGCGCCAGCAGCTTGGAGGGCCGTAACTATGGCTACACCTTC. Amino acid sequence: CASSLEGRNYGYTF.

There are a few counts of this clonotype. The V gene is TRBV12-3 or TRBV12-4, the J gene TRBJ2-1; no firm D call. This CDR3 is 15 amino acids long. Deletions cut 3 bases from V and 4 bases from J, with 13 bases between. CDR3 residues: CASSFDGKGYNEQFF. CDR3 sequence (DNA): TGTGCCAGCAGTTTTGACGGAAAAGGATACAATGAGCAGTTCTTC.

V gene TRBV28 combines with J gene TRBJ1-1, with a tentative D call TRBD1 (5 bases). Trimming cost V 6 bases and J 9 bases, with 11 bases left between them. Looked up from germline, CDR1 is MDHEN and CDR2 is SYDVKM. The CDR3 loop spans 11 amino acids. The CDR3 loop reads CASRARDQAFF. DNA for the CDR3: TGTGCCAGCAGGGCCCGGGACCAAGCTTTCTTT.

This chain links TRBV4-2 with TRBJ2-7; 9 positions match TRBD1. CDR1 is LGHNA and CDR2 is YNFKEQ in the germline V gene. The CDR3 is made up of 16 amino acids. V lost 1 base, J lost 2 bases, and 6 bases stayed unmatched. The CDR3 DNA sequence: TGTGCCAGCAGCCAAGTCCCGGGACAGGGAACCTACGAGCAGTACTTC. It translates to CASSQVPGQGTYEQYF.

This clonotype has a handful of counts. The genes are TRBV7-2 and TRBJ2-7; D perhaps matches TRBD1 (6 bases). The CDR3 is 15 amino acids. The V end was cut by 1 base, the J end by 3 bases, with 13 bases between. CDR1 is SGHTA and CDR2 is FQGNSA in the germline V gene. This chain's CDR3 is CASSLVGAGGYEQYF. The CDR3, as DNA: TGTGCCAGCAGCTTAGTGGGGGCAGGAGGCTACGAGCAGTACTTC. Full variable domain (rest looked up from reference TRBV7-2 and TRBJ2-7): GAGVSQSPSNKVTEKGKDVELRCDPISGHTALYWYRQSLGQGLEFLIYFQGNSAPDKSGLPSDRFSAERTGGSVSTLTIQRTQQEDSAVYLCASSLVGAGGYEQYFGPGTRLTVT.

This clonotype was recorded a few times. The chain employs TRBV18 and TRBJ1-1; D is possibly TRBD1 (6 bases). Germline lookup yields CDR1 KGHSH and CDR2 LQKENI. V shed 5 bases and J shed 1 base, with 20 bases lying between them. There are 17 residues in the CDR3. The chain's CDR3 is CASSTRRTAESNTEAFF. The CDR3 DNA reads TGTGCCAGCTCAACAAGAAGGACAGCCGAATCGAACACTGAAGCTTTCTTT.

The gene calls are TRBV20-1 and TRBJ2-3; 13 positions agree with TRBD2. This CDR3 contains 16 residues. The V segment lost 5 bases and the J segment 8 bases; nucleotides outside the gene matches: 13. Germline V CDR1 and CDR2: DFQATT, SNEGSKA (reference sequence). The CDR3 loop is CSAPDTRTSGSSTQYF. The CDR3 nucleotides read TGCAGTGCTCCGGATACCAGGACTAGCGGGAGCTCTACGCAGTATTTT.

The CDR3 sequence is CASSLEVMTQYF. CDR3 nucleotide sequence: TGTGCCAGCAGCTTAGAAGTGATGACCCAGTACTTC. The chain links TRBV7-6 to TRBJ2-5; D uncertain. V dropped 1 base and J dropped 7 bases, with 7 bases sitting between them. This CDR3 has 12 residues. CDR1 is SGHVS, CDR2 FNYEAQ, per germline.

V usage is TRBV12-3 or TRBV12-4 and J usage is TRBJ2-1; TRBD1 aligns across 9 bases. The junction had 13 bases not matched to a gene; V was cut back by 8 bases and J by 8 bases. The CDR3 is 15 amino acids. The CDR3 DNA is TGTGCCAGCTACACCGGGACAGGGAGGGTTTATGAGCAGTTCTTC. It codes for CASYTGTGRVYEQFF.

The chain couples TRBV15 to TRBJ2-3; D gene uncertain. The closer fit of TRBJ1-5 to the DNA end suggests the J call may be wrong. The germline V gene encodes CDR1 LNHNV and CDR2 YYDKDF (reference sequence). The CDR3 runs 13 residues. The CDR3: CATSAQSGDTQHF. The CDR3 nucleotides read TGTGCCACCAGCGCACAAAGTGGGGATACGCAGCATTTT.

This clonotype was seen only a few times. V is TRBV28 and J is TRBJ1-1, with no clear D. Trimming stripped 7 bases from V and 2 bases from J, with 5 bases between. The CDR3 sequence is 11 residues long. Germline assignment: CDR1 MDHEN and CDR2 SYDVKM. DNA of the CDR3: TGTGCCAGCACCCATAACACTGAAGCTTTCTTT. As protein: CASTHNTEAFF.

There are many counts of this clonotype. The chain uses TRBV2 and TRBJ2-3; D possibly matches TRBD1 or TRBD2 (5 bases each). Trimming took 4 bases from V and 2 from J, leaving 13 bases between them. The CDR3 length is 15 residues. Germline V CDR1 and CDR2: SNHLY, FYNNEI. The CDR3 DNA reads as TGTGCCAGCAGTGCACTCGGGACCTTCACAGATACGCAGTATTTT. It encodes CASSALGTFTDTQYF.

Ten or more counts support this clonotype. The V gene is TRBV6-2 or TRBV6-3, the J gene TRBJ2-1; TRBD1 aligns across 8 bases. The CDR3 covers 14 residues. V shed 5 bases and J 10 bases; nucleotides not matched to a gene: 10. Looked up from germline, CDR1 is MNHEY and CDR2 is SVGEGT. CDR3 protein: CASSIRQGRVEQFF. The CDR3, as DNA: TGTGCCAGCAGTATCCGACAGGGGCGGGTAGAGCAGTTCTTC.

V is TRBV10-2 and J is TRBJ1-3; the match to TRBD1 covers 7 bases. With V trimmed by 5 bases and J by 4 bases, 5 bases remained unmatched. Germline lookup yields CDR1 WSHSY and CDR2 SAAADI. The CDR3 totals 14 residues. The CDR3 nucleotides read TGCGCCAGCAGTAGGGGGCTTGACGGAAACACCATATATTTT. Amino acid sequence: CASSRGLDGNTIYF.

The chain combines TRBV6-5 with TRBJ1-4; possibly TRBD1 for D (5 bases). The CDR3 runs 17 residues. Germline CDR1 is MNHEY and CDR2 is SVGAGI. Trimming stripped 6 bases from V and 0 bases from J, with 17 bases between. This CDR3 reads CASSRRGPGTTNEKLFF. The CDR3 nucleotides are TGTGCCAGCAGCCGCCGGGGACCCGGAACAACTAATGAAAAACTGTTTTTT.

This chain joins TRBV29-1 and TRBJ2-4, with no clear D. Germline V gene lookup returns CDR1 SQVTM and CDR2 ANQGSEA. V was shortened by 7 bases and J by 9 bases, with 16 bases between the two germline ends. The CDR3 has 12 amino acids. The CDR3 DNA reads TGCAGCGATACCGAAGCTGGTGGCATTCAGTACTTC. Translating it yields CSDTEAGGIQYF.

This clonotype was recorded at least ten times. This sequence joins TRBV5-1 and TRBJ1-4; no firm D call. This CDR3 contains 14 residues. Trimming took off 2 bases at V and 2 bases at J, with 7 bases between the two ends. CDR1 is SGHRS, CDR2 YFSETQ, per germline. In DNA, the CDR3 is TGCGCCAGCAGCTTCGGCCACACTAATGAAAAACTGTTTTTT. It translates to CASSFGHTNEKLFF.

The chain links TRBV5-3 to TRBJ2-7; D is possibly TRBD1 (5 bases). TRBV5-3 is assigned to the ORF class and has an uncertain function. This CDR3 spans 15 amino acids. V was trimmed by 1 base and J by 1 base, leaving 12 bases between them. The DNA of the CDR3 is TGTGCCAGAAGCTTGCAGGGTGGGGATTCCTACGAGCAGTACTTC. Translated: CARSLQGGDSYEQYF.

The chain employs TRBV6-1 and TRBJ1-5, with TRBD1 identical over 7 bases. In germline, CDR1 is MNHNS, CDR2 SASEGT. This CDR3 is built from 15 residues. The trim removed 2 bases at V and 4 bases at J, leaving 5 bases unmatched. CDR3 loop: CASSERDRHNQPQHF. The CDR3 DNA reads as TGTGCCAGCAGTGAACGGGACAGACATAATCAGCCCCAGCATTTT.

The chain recombines TRBV29-1 with TRBJ2-1; 9 nucleotides align to TRBD2. Germline lookup yields CDR1 SQVTM and CDR2 ANQGSEA. CDR3 size: 14 residues. CDR3 residues: CGGASGTSYNEQFF. The CDR3 DNA follows: TGCGGCGGTGCTAGCGGGACTTCCTACAATGAGCAGTTCTTC.

This clonotype came up many times. The chain uses TRBV6-5 and TRBJ2-3; D not certain. CDR3 size: 14 residues. Looked up from germline, CDR1 is MNHEY and CDR2 is SVGAGI. V lost 6 bases, J lost 3 bases, and 13 bases lay in between. CDR3 nucleotide sequence: TGTGCCAGCAGCTCCCGTGCAGCTACAGATACGCAGTATTTT. Amino acid sequence: CASSSRAATDTQYF.

This clonotype was observed a few times. This CDR3 reads CASSPPSGGGDTQYF. The CDR3, as DNA: TGTGCCAGCTCACCACCGAGCGGGGGAGGAGATACGCAGTATTTT. The gene calls are TRBV18 and TRBJ2-3, with TRBD2 matching over 8 bases. The CDR3 consists of 15 residues. V shed 0 bases, J shed 5 bases, and the junction held 4 bases outside the gene matches. Germline V CDR1 and CDR2: KGHSH, LQKENI.

Only a few counts were recorded for this clonotype. The V and J genes are TRBV6-5 and TRBJ2-7, with 13 bases fitting TRBD2. Germline CDR1 is MNHEY and CDR2 is SVGAGI. The CDR3 totals 15 residues. Unmatched junction bases numbered 9, after V lost 4 bases and J lost 9 bases. As DNA, the CDR3 is TGTGCCAGCAGTTCACCCGGGACTAGCGGGGAGGCGCAGTACTTC. It translates to CASSSPGTSGEAQYF.

This clonotype was observed a few times. This chain connects TRBV5-1 to TRBJ2-1; 8 bases match TRBD2. The CDR3 is 17 residues long. Germline CDR1 SGHRS, CDR2 YFSETQ. V was pared by 0 bases and J by 7 bases, with 12 bases of the junction left unmatched. The CDR3 reads CASSLVQGSGKGNEQFF. As DNA, the CDR3 is TGCGCCAGCAGCTTGGTCCAAGGTAGCGGGAAAGGTAATGAGCAGTTCTTC.

This clonotype was seen ten or more times. The CDR3 DNA reads TGTGCCAGCAGCGTACAGGGAACGAACACCGGGGAGCTGTTTTTT. Encoded protein: CASSVQGTNTGELFF. The chain carries TRBV7-6 and TRBJ2-2; perhaps TRBD1 as D (6 bases). CDR1 and CDR2 (germline): SGHVS, FNYEAQ. V was clipped by 5 bases and J by 0 bases, with 10 bases between them. This CDR3 has 15 residues.

This clonotype was seen more than once but under ten times. The chain recombines TRBV7-6 with TRBJ1-2; 8 positions agree with TRBD1. Germline assignment: CDR1 SGHVS and CDR2 FNYEAQ. This CDR3 spans 13 amino acids. After removal of 5 bases from V and 3 bases from J, the junction contained 2 bases not matched to a gene. CDR3 coding DNA: TGTGCCAGCAGCGGACAGGGCGACTATGGCTACACCTTC. It specifies CASSGQGDYGYTF.

The V call is TRBV13, the J call TRBJ1-1; a possible D gene is TRBD1 (5 bases). The germline V and J ends were trimmed by 4 bases and 4 bases, with 13 bases remaining between them. Looked up from germline, CDR1 is PRHDT and CDR2 is FYEKMQ (reference sequence). This CDR3 is built from 14 residues. CDR3 amino acids: CASSWGNFGTEAFF. CDR3 in DNA: TGTGCCAGCAGCTGGGGGAATTTCGGCACTGAAGCTTTCTTT. Full variable domain (rest looked up from reference TRBV13 and TRBJ1-1): AAGVIQSPRHLIKEKRETATLKCYPIPRHDTVYWYQQGPGQDPQFLISFYEKMQSDKGSIPDRFSAQQFSDYHSELNMSSLELGDSALYFCASSWGNFGTEAFFGQGTRLTVV.